Following are 13 T cell receptor beta chains from one sample sequenced in a study of cytomegalovirus exposure and HLA in healthy donors. The table came from immunoSEQ multiplex PCR; TCRdb's copy has only in-frame clones and leaves some out. The sample yields hundreds of thousands of clones, 70% to 90% seen once. Source material: PBMCs. The receptors derive from a woman aged 18-29 years in good health and CMV-seronegative.

The rearrangement uses TRBV18 and TRBJ1-1; D is undetermined. CDR1 and CDR2 (germline): KGHSH, LQKENI. The CDR3 runs 15 residues. V lost 0 bases and J 1 base, leaving 9 bases between the germline ends. The CDR3 sequence: CASSPPSQSNTEAFF. CDR3 DNA: TGTGCCAGCTCACCACCGTCACAGTCGAACACTGAAGCTTTCTTT.

The chain combines TRBV6-5 with TRBJ1-6, with 8 bases that match TRBD1. V shed 10 bases, J shed 7 bases, and the junction held 6 bases outside the gene matches. The V gene's germline CDR1 is MNHEY and CDR2 SVGAGI. The CDR3 contains 13 residues. The CDR3 bases are TGTGCCACAGCGGACAGGGACAATTCACCCCTCCACTTT. This encodes CATADRDNSPLHF.

This sequence joins TRBV4-1 and TRBJ2-4; the D is unclear. The V and J ends lost 0 bases and 3 bases respectively, with 15 bases between them. CDR1 is MGHRA and CDR2 is YSYEKL in the germline V gene. This CDR3 has 17 residues. The CDR3 protein is CASSQERSGFVKNIQYF. DNA for the CDR3: TGCGCCAGCAGCCAAGAAAGGTCCGGTTTCGTCAAAAACATTCAGTACTTC.

The V call is TRBV19, the J call TRBJ1-2; D gene ambiguous. There are 13 residues in the CDR3. V dropped 3 bases and J dropped 0 bases, with 5 bases sitting between them. Germline CDR1 and CDR2: LNHDA and SQIVND (reference sequence). CDR3 loop: CASSMGTNYGYTF. In nucleotides, the CDR3 is TGTGCCAGTAGTATGGGGACTAACTATGGCTACACCTTC.

The J gene is TRBJ2-3, the V gene TRBV28; 10 positions match TRBD2. Germline CDR1 MDHEN, CDR2 SYDVKM. The V segment lost 4 bases and the J segment 7 bases; nucleotides outside the gene matches: 11. The CDR3 totals 16 residues. The CDR3: CASSSRTSGKENTQYF. CDR3 coding DNA: TGTGCCAGCAGTTCCCGGACTAGCGGAAAAGAAAATACGCAGTATTTT.

This clone was observed a single time. The chain carries TRBV30 and TRBJ2-7, with 10 bases fitting TRBD1. Looked up from germline, CDR1 is GTSNPN and CDR2 is SVGIG (reference sequence). The CDR3 loop spans 15 amino acids. After removal of 4 bases from V and 5 bases from J, the junction contained 11 bases not matched to a gene. The CDR3 loop reads CAWTRGGQGLDEQYF. The CDR3 DNA follows: TGTGCCTGGACCCGAGGGGGACAGGGGCTTGACGAGCAGTACTTC. The variable domain in full, with the rest retrieved from reference TRBV30 and TRBJ2-7, is SQTIHQWPATLVQPVGSPLSLECTVEGTSNPNLYWYRQAAGRGLQLLFYSVGIGQISSEVPQNLSASRPQDRQFILSSKKLLLSDSGFYLCAWTRGGQGLDEQYFGPGTRLTVT.

The rearrangement uses TRBV6-1 and TRBJ2-3; maybe TRBD2 (5 bases). The V end lost 2 bases, the J end lost 5 bases, and 14 bases lay between the germline ends. The CDR3 extends over 15 amino acids. CDR1 and CDR2 from the germline V gene are MNHNS and SASEGT. The CDR3 nucleotides are TGTGCCAGCAGTGAAAATGGGCTAGGAGGAGATACGCAGTATTTT. Its protein product is CASSENGLGGDTQYF.

The chain uses TRBV7-6 and TRBJ2-1, with 7 bases aligning to TRBD2. The germline V gene has CDR1 SGHVS and CDR2 FNYEAQ. V was pared by 2 bases and J by 4 bases, with 8 bases of the junction left unmatched. The CDR3 loop spans 16 amino acids. The CDR3 sequence is CASSLSTSFTYNEQFF. The CDR3 region has the DNA TGTGCCAGCAGCTTATCGACTAGCTTTACTTACAATGAGCAGTTCTTC.

The chain is built from TRBV2 and TRBJ2-2; D remains unclear. The CDR3 has 15 amino acids. Germline lookup yields CDR1 SNHLY and CDR2 FYNNEI. V lost 4 bases and J lost 6, with 15 bases in between. This CDR3 reads CASSGFSVGSGELFF. In DNA form, the CDR3 reads TGTGCCAGCAGTGGTTTTAGTGTAGGTTCCGGGGAGCTGTTTTTT.

The rearrangement links TRBV18 to TRBJ1-5; 8 bases align to TRBD1. The V segment lost 6 bases and the J segment 4 bases; nucleotides outside the gene matches: 8. This CDR3 comprises 15 residues. Germline values: CDR1 KGHSH, CDR2 LQKENI. CDR3 coding DNA: TGTGCCAGCTCGTCGACAGGGGCAGAAAATCAGCCCCAGCATTTT. Translated, it gives CASSSTGAENQPQHF.

The CDR3 sequence: CASSLHGTGSGNTIYF. The CDR3 nucleotides read TGTGCCAGCAGCTTGCACGGTACCGGCTCTGGAAACACCATATATTTT. The genes are TRBV5-6 and TRBJ1-3; no reliable D call. The CDR3 consists of 16 residues. CDR1 and CDR2 from the germline V gene are SGHDT and YYEEEE. Deletions cut 1 base from V and 0 bases from J, with 11 bases between.

The V and J genes are TRBV27 and TRBJ1-2, with TRBD1 matching 9 bases. This CDR3 is built from 14 residues. CDR1 and CDR2 from the germline V gene are MNHEY and SMNVEV (reference sequence). The trim removed 4 bases at V and 5 bases at J, leaving 5 bases unmatched. The chain's CDR3 is CASSSDRGGYGYTF. For the CDR3, the DNA is TGTGCCAGCAGTTCTGACAGGGGGGGATATGGCTACACCTTC.

Notes on this clone: The sample contains more than one DNA sequence encoding this CDR3. This chain links TRBV27 with TRBJ1-1; D not certain. CDR1 is MNHEY and CDR2 is SMNVEV in the germline V gene (reference sequence). With 3 bases removed from V and 4 bases from J, the gap between germline ends came to 3 bases. The CDR3 totals 11 residues. CDR3 nucleotide sequence: TGTGCCAGCAGTTTGGGCACTGAAGCTTTCTTT. Protein: CASSLGTEAFF.